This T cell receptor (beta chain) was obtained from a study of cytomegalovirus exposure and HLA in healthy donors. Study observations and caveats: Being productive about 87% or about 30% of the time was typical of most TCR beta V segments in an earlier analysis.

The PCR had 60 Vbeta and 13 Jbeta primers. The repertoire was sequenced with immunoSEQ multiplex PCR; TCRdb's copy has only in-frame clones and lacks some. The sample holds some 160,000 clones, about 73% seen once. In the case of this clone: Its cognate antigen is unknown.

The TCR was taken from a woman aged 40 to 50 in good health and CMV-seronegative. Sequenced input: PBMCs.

The CDR3: CASSDSPSPTGDYGYTF. In nucleotides, the CDR3 is TGTGCCAGCAGCGACTCCCCGAGCCCGACAGGGGACTATGGCTACACCTTC. This chain connects TRBV28 to TRBJ1-2; TRBD1 matches at 8 bases. Unmatched junction bases numbered 15, after V lost 6 bases and J lost 3 bases. CDR3 length equals 17 residues. Germline V lookup: CDR1 MDHEN, CDR2 SYDVKM.